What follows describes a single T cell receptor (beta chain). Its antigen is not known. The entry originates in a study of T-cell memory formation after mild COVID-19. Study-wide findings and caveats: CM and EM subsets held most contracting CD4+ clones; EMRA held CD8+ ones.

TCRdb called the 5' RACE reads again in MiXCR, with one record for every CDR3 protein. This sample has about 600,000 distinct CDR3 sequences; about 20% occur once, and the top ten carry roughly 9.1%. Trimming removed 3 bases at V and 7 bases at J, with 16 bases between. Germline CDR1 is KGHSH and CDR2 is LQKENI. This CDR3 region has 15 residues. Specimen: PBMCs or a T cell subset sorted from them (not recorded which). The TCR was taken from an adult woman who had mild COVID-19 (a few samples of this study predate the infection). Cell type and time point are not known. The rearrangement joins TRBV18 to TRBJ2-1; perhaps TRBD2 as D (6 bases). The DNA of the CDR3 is TGTGCCAGCTCACCTTCTGGGCGGGGCGGAAATGAGCAGTTCTTC. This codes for CASSPSGRGGNEQFF.